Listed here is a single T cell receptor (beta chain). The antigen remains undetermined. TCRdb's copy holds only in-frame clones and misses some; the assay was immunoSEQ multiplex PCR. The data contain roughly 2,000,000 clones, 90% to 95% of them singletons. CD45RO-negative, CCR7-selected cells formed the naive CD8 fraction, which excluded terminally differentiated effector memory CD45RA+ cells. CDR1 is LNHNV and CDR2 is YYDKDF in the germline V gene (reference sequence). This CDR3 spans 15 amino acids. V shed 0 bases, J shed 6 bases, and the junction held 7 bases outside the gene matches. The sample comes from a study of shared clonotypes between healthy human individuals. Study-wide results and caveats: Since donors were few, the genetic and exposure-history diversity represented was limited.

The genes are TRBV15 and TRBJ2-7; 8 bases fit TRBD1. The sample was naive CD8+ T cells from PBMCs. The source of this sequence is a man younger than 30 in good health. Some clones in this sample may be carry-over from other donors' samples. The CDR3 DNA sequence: TGTGCCACCAGCAGAGAAAAGGACAGGGAGAGCGAGCAGTACTTC. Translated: CATSREKDRESEQYF.